One and the same sample provided the 14 T cell receptor beta chains below, sequenced in a study of CD8 T cells in Susac syndrome. The RNA, about 0.45 to 1 ug, was put through reverse transcription using random hexamers. From the immunoSEQ multiplex PCR reads, TCRdb called clonotypes with MiXCR, one entry per CDR3 protein. The sample comprises tens of thousands of distinct CDR3 sequences, approximately 94% of which are singletons, and about 0.28% rests with the top ten. Sequencing was performed on CD8+ T cells from PBMCs. Receptors originate from a human donor in good health.

The CDR3 region is CASSQERTGRWEQYF. The CDR3 nucleotides read TGCGCCAGCAGCCAAGAAAGGACAGGGCGTTGGGAGCAGTACTTC. The rearrangement links TRBV4-3 to TRBJ2-7, with 8 bases fitting TRBD1. The CDR3 runs 15 residues. Germline values: CDR1 LGHNA, CDR2 YSLEER. The ends lost 0 bases at V and 7 bases at J; junction bases unmatched: 8.

The chain combines TRBV12-5 with TRBJ1-1, with D hard to call. Germline V gives CDR1 LGHNT, CDR2 FRNRAP. This CDR3 is 11 amino acids long. Trimming shortened V by 1 base and J by 8 bases, and 5 bases separated the two germline ends. The CDR3 region has the DNA TGTGCTAGTGGTTTGGGCGCCGAAGCTTTCTTT. Its protein product is CASGLGAEAFF.

This clonotype appeared a few times. V is TRBV29-1 and J is TRBJ2-1; D call uncertain. Germline-derived CDR1 and CDR2 are SQVTM and ANQGSEA. Trimming cost V 6 bases and J 0 bases, with 9 bases left between them. There are 13 residues in the CDR3. CDR3 in DNA: TGCAGCGTAGGGTGGCCCTCCTACAATGAGCAGTTCTTC. It encodes CSVGWPSYNEQFF.

For the CDR3, the DNA is TGTGCCAGCAGCTTGGAAGGACAGGCCAGATTGATGGCTTTCTTT. Translation: CASSLEGQARLMAFF. This chain uses TRBV7-9 with TRBJ1-1, with TRBD1 identical over 7 bases. The germline gives CDR1 SEHNR, CDR2 FQNEAQ (reference sequence). CDR3 length: 15 amino acids. V was pared by 3 bases and J by 11 bases, with 15 bases of the junction left unmatched.

The CDR3 DNA sequence: TGTGCCAGCAGCTTAGTAGGACTAGCGGAGATGGATACGCAGTATTTT. Translated: CASSLVGLAEMDTQYF. The chain has TRBV11-1 and TRBJ2-3; 10 bases fit TRBD2. With V trimmed by 1 base and J by 6 bases, 7 bases remained unmatched. The CDR3 is made up of 16 amino acids. Germline V gene sequence: CDR1 SGHAT, CDR2 FQDESV (reference sequence).

The V and J genes are TRBV11-2 and TRBJ2-7; tentatively, D is TRBD2 (7 bases). CDR3 length equals 13 residues. From germline, CDR1 is SGHAT and CDR2 FQNNGV. V lost 8 bases to trimming and J lost 4 bases, with 15 bases between them. The DNA for the CDR3 is TGTGCCAGCCTACCGGGGGGCGCATACGAGCAGTACTTC. This encodes CASLPGGAYEQYF.

J is TRBJ1-1 and V is TRBV6-2 or TRBV6-3; weak D call: TRBD1 (5 bases). V lost 7 bases, J lost 5 bases, and 20 bases lay in between. The CDR3 runs to 15 residues. From germline, CDR1 is MNHEY and CDR2 SVGEGT. The CDR3 DNA reads as TGTGCCAGCACCTGGGAAGGGGCTTCGGGGACTGAAGCTTTCTTT. This sequence encodes CASTWEGASGTEAFF.

This sequence joins TRBV29-1 and TRBJ2-2; D is uncertain. Trimming shortened V by 4 bases and J by 4 bases, and 19 bases separated the two germline ends. The germline CDR1 and CDR2 sequences are SQVTM and ANQGSEA. The CDR3 loop spans 16 amino acids. CDR3 bases: TGCAGCGTTGGTGGTGGGAATCAGTGGGTCACCGGGGAGCTGTTTTTT. Its translation: CSVGGGNQWVTGELFF.

This rearrangement joins TRBV6-2 or TRBV6-3 to TRBJ1-6; D is unresolved. CDR1 MNHEY and CDR2 SVGEGT come from the germline V gene. The CDR3 extends over 14 amino acids. V dropped 2 bases and J dropped 7 bases, with 9 bases sitting between them. The CDR3 region is CASSYHTANSPLHF. CDR3 in DNA: TGTGCCAGCAGTTACCATACGGCGAATTCACCCCTCCACTTT.

The chain links TRBV6-5 to TRBJ2-3; possible D gene TRBD2, 6 bases. V was pared by 0 bases and J by 3 bases, with 16 bases between. Germline V lookup: CDR1 MNHEY, CDR2 SVGAGI. The length of the CDR3 is 17 residues. In DNA, the CDR3 is TGTGCCAGCAGTTACTCGATGCCGGTGGGGAGGACAGATACGCAGTATTTT. Its translation: CASSYSMPVGRTDTQYF.

V and J are TRBV7-3 and TRBJ1-1; D gene ambiguous. V lost 2 bases and J lost 4, with 8 bases in between. This CDR3 is 13 amino acids long. CDR1 is SGHTA, CDR2 FQGTGA, per germline. The CDR3 protein is CASSLWRSTEAFF. DNA for the CDR3: TGTGCCAGCAGCTTATGGCGAAGCACTGAAGCTTTCTTT.

V is TRBV4-1 and J is TRBJ2-3; tentatively, D is TRBD2 (6 bases). Trimming left V 5 bases short and J 6 bases short, with 21 bases between. In germline, CDR1 is MGHRA, CDR2 YSYEKL. This CDR3 is 16 amino acids long. The DNA of the CDR3 is TGCGCCAGCAGCGCAAGATTTCGGGAGACCGGGGATACGCAGTATTTT. It is translated as CASSARFRETGDTQYF.

This clonotype was detected once. The rearrangement links TRBV14 to TRBJ2-3; 7 positions match TRBD1. Germline V gene lookup returns CDR1 SGHDN and CDR2 FVKESK. This CDR3 is built from 16 residues. J gave up 5 bases and V 4 bases, and 12 bases lay outside the gene matches. CDR3 DNA: TGTGCCAGCAGCCGAACACAGGGGCCCGTTGGAGATACGCAGTATTTT. It yields the protein CASSRTQGPVGDTQYF.

V is TRBV12-3 or TRBV12-4 and J is TRBJ1-2, with 9 bases matching TRBD1. The CDR3 is 14 amino acids. With 1 base clipped from V and 7 bases from J, the junction kept 4 bases outside the gene matches. The CDR3 sequence is CASSLGWTGVGYTF. The CDR3, as DNA: TGTGCCAGCAGTTTAGGTTGGACAGGGGTTGGCTACACCTTC.